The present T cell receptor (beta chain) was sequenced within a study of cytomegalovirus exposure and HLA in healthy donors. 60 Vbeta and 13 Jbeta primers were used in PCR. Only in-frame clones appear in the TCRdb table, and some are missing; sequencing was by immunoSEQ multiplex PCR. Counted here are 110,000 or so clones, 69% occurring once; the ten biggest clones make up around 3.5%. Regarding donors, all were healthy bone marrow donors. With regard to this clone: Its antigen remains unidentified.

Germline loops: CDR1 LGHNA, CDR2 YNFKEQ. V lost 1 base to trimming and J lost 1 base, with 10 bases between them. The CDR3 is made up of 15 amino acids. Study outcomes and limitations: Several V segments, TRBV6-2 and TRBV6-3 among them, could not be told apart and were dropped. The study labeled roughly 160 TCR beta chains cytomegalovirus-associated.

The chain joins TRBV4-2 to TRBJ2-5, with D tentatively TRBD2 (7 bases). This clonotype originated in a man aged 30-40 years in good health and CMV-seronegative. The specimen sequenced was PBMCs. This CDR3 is CASSQGGGGQETQYF. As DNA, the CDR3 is TGTGCCAGCAGCCAAGGGGGGGGCGGCCAAGAGACCCAGTACTTC.